This T cell receptor beta chain is from a study of CD8 T cells in ankylosing spondylitis. Study findings and constraints: In reactive arthritis synovial fluid and blood, some motif variants had been reported before.

The CDR3 covers 15 residues. J was trimmed by 10 bases and V by 2 bases; bases with no gene match: 9. Germline V gives CDR1 SGHRS, CDR2 YFSETQ. Remarks on this clonotype: Its target is unknown.

TCRdb re-called the 5' RACE reads through MiXCR, storing one row per CDR3 protein. The sample includes approximately 350,000 distinct CDR3 sequences, about 15% seen only once; the top ten take less than 1.1%. The V call is TRBV5-1, the J call TRBJ2-2, with 9 bases that match TRBD1. The TCR originated in a male donor with ankylosing spondylitis or in good health (not recorded which). Material: blood, either unsorted or a sorted T cell fraction (not recorded which). The CDR3 nucleotides read TGCGCCAGCAGCTTACCACCGGGACAGGGACCGGAGCTGTTTTTT. Translated, it gives CASSLPPGQGPELFF. The full variable domain, rest sourced from reference TRBV5-1 and TRBJ2-2, is KAGVTQTPRYLIKTRGQQVTLSCSPISGHRSVSWYQQTPGQGLQFLFEYFSETQRNKGNFPGRFSGRQFSNSRSEMNVSTLELGDSALYLCASSLPPGQGPELFFGEGSRLTVL.